This TCR beta chain stems from a study of shared clonotypes between healthy human individuals. Study details: Each donor had three CD4 naive, three CD4 memory, two CD8 naive and one CD8 memory plate.

The repertoire was sequenced with immunoSEQ multiplex PCR; TCRdb's copy has only in-frame clones and lacks some. Altogether roughly 2,000,000 clones are present, over 85% being singletons, with the ten largest covering roughly 1.7%. Study findings and constraints: Sharing across a few donors was seen in around 5% of naive CD4 clonotypes. Blood was the sole source, and tissue repertoires probably differ.

It was CD45RO-negative cells, positively selected for CCR7, that made up naive CD8 cells, with terminally differentiated effector memory CD45RA+ cells excluded. The donors were all Caucasian adults (living in Nashville, Tennessee). As to this clone: Its antigen is not known.

The source material was naive CD8+ T cells from PBMCs. The TCR was taken from a man between 18 and 35 years old in good health. Some clones in this sample may be carry-over from other donors' samples.

In nucleotides, the CDR3 is TGTGCCAGCAGCCAAGTCTGGGACAGGGGCTACGAGCAGTACTTC. It codes for CASSQVWDRGYEQYF. V usage is TRBV14 and J usage is TRBJ2-7; 10 bases line up with TRBD1. The trim removed 1 base at V and 3 bases at J, leaving 3 bases unmatched. The germline V gene has CDR1 SGHDN and CDR2 FVKESK. The CDR3 length is 15 residues.